This T cell receptor (beta chain) was found in a study of blood T cell repertoires in COVID-19. Turning to the study itself: Both acute and convalescent COVID-19 samples were obtained from the United States, Italy and Spain. PBMCs, B-cell-depleted T cells, or T cells provided the cDNA or gDNA that made up the material.

Method: immunoSEQ multiplex PCR; TCRdb's copy keeps in-frame clones and lacks some. The repertoire has nearly 80,000 clones, 84% of them found once; the top ten carry around 3.4%. This clonotype was obtained from a man in his forties or fifties with acute or convalescent COVID-19. The sample comprised peripheral blood.

Here the CDR3 reads CASSLFAPRGRTYEQYF. CDR3 sequence (DNA): TGTGCCAGCAGCTTATTCGCCCCGCGCGGCCGGACCTACGAGCAGTACTTC. The chain combines TRBV11-3 with TRBJ2-7, with D unclear. From germline, CDR1 is SGHNT and CDR2 YENEEA. The CDR3 has 17 amino acids. Deletions cut 2 bases from V and 2 bases from J, with 19 bases between.